This T cell receptor (beta chain) was captured in a study of siplizumab effects on memory and regulatory T cells. Study conclusions and caveats: Mapping to unstimulated subsets was achieved for only a minor fraction of alloreactive clones.

Germline V gives CDR1 SGHRS, CDR2 YFSETQ. This CDR3 comprises 13 residues. As to this clone: What it binds is unknown.

Data came from immunoSEQ multiplex PCR; TCRdb stores just in-frame clones and leaves some out. Seen here are about 110,000 clones, about nine tenths observed once, and the top ten hold 1% to 1.5%. The sequencing input was CD4+ T cells sorted from blood. This receptor was obtained from a human donor in good health. The chain carries TRBV5-1 and TRBJ1-1, with D uncertain. The CDR3 DNA is TGCGCGGTTGCGGCGGATCGAAACACTGAAGCTTTCTTT. It specifies CAVAADRNTEAFF.